This T cell receptor beta chain originates from a study of T cells after posttransplantation cyclophosphamide. Study-level findings and limits: Recipient CMV seropositivity and CMV reactivation strongly tracked TRB clonality. Tissue-infiltrating T cells from skin or gut overlapped little with blood T cells.

Sequenced by immunoSEQ multiplex PCR; TCRdb stores in-frame clones only, minus some. The table shows more than 8,500 clones, with 85% to 90% occurring only once. Notes on this clone: Its antigen remains unidentified.

From germline, CDR1 is DFQATT and CDR2 SNEGSKA (reference sequence). The CDR3 spans 10 residues. Trimming stripped 3 bases from V and 8 bases from J, with 5 bases between. Sequencing was done on a sample of memory CD4+ T cells sorted from PBMCs. The TCR sequence derives from a woman aged 55-70 years in good health, CMV-negative, and a related stem cell transplant donor. V and J are TRBV20-1 and TRBJ2-1; D gene ambiguous. In DNA form, the CDR3 reads TGCAGTGCTAGCGTCCATGAGCAGTTCTTC. Protein: CSASVHEQFF.